The clone carrying this TCR beta chain was seen a single time. The sample originates from a study of T cell clones after liver transplantation. Some clones are missing from TCRdb's copy, which holds only in-frame ones; the method was immunoSEQ multiplex PCR. There are nearly 45,000 clones in the sample; about 86% occur only once, and over 2% lies in the top ten. V dropped 5 bases and J dropped 8 bases, with 25 bases sitting between them. Germline assignment: CDR1 SGHVS and CDR2 FQNEAQ. The CDR3 contains 17 residues. The sample was CD4+ T cells from blood, taken 24 months after liver transplant. V and J are TRBV7-8 and TRBJ1-3; weak D call: TRBD1 (5 bases). This TCR was sampled from a human patient who received a liver transplant. The graft donor may have given rise to some T cells. DNA for the CDR3: TGTGCCAGCAGCCGTGCCCGGACAACCCGCCGATCGGACACCATATATTTT. Translated: CASSRARTTRRSDTIYF.